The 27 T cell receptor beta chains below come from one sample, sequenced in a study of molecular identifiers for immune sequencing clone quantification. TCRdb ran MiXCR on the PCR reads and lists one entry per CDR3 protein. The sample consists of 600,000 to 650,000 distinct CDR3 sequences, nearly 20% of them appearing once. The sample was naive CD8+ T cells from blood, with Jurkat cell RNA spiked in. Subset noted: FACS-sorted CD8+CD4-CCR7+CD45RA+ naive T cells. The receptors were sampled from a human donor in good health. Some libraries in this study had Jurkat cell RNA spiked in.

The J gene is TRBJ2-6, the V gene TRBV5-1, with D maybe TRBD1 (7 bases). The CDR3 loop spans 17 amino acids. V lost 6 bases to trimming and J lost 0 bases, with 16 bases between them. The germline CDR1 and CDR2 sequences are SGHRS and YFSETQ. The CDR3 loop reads CASKRPQGGSGANVLTF. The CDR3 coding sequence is TGCGCCAGCAAGAGGCCCCAGGGGGGCTCTGGGGCCAACGTCCTGACTTTC.

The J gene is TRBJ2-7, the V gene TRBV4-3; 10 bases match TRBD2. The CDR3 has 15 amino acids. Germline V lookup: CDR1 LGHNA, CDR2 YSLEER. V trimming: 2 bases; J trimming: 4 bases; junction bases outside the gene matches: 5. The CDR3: CASSQLAGVGYEQYF. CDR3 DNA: TGCGCCAGCAGCCAACTAGCGGGAGTGGGATACGAGCAGTACTTC.

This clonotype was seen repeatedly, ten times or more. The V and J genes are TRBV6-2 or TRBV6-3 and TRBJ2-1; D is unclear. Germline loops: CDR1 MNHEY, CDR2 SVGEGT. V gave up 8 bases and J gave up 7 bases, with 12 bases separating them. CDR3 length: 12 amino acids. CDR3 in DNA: TGTGCCAGCGGCCGTAGTCTTAATGAGCAGTTCTTC. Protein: CASGRSLNEQFF.

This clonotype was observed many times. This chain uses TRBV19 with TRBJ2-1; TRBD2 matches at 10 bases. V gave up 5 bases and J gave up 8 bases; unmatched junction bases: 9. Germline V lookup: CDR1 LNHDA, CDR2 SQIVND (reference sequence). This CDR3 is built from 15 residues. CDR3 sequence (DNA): TGTGCCAGTAGTTTTCCGGGACTAGCGAGGGATGAGCAGTTCTTC. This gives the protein CASSFPGLARDEQFF.

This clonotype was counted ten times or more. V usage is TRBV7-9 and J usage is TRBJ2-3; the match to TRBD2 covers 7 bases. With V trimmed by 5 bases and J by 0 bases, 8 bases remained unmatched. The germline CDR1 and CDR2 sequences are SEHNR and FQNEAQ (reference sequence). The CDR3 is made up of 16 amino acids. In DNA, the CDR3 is TGTGCCAGCAGCCCATGGGGCGGGAGCAGCACAGATACGCAGTATTTT. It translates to CASSPWGGSSTDTQYF.

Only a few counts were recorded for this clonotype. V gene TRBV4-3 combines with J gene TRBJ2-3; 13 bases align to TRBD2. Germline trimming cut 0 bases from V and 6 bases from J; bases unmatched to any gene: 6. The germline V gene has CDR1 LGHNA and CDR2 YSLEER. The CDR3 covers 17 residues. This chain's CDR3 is CASSQDDTSGGADTQYF. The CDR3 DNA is TGCGCCAGCAGCCAAGACGACACTAGCGGGGGGGCGGATACGCAGTATTTT.

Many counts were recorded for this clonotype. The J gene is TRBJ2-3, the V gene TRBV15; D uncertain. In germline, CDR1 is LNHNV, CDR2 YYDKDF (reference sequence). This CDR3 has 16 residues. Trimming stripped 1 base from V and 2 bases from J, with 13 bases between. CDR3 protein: CATSRGQAQDTDTQYF. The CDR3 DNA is TGTGCCACCAGCAGAGGTCAGGCCCAAGACACAGATACGCAGTATTTT.

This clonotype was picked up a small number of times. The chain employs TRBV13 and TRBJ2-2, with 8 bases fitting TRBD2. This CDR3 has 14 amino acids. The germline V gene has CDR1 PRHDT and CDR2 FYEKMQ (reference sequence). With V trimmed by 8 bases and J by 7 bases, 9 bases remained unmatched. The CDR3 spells CASLPGLGGGELFF. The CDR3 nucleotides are TGTGCCAGCCTCCCGGGACTAGGGGGCGGGGAGCTGTTTTTT.

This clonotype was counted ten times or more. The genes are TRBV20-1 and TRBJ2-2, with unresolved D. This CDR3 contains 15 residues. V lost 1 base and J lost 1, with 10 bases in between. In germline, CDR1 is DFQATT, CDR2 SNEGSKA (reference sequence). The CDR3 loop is CSARVSEENTGELFF. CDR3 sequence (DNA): TGCAGTGCTAGAGTCAGTGAGGAGAACACCGGGGAGCTGTTTTTT.

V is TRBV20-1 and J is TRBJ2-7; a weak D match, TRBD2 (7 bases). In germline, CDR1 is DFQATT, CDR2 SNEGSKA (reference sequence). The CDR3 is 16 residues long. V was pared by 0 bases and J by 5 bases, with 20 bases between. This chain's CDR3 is CSARDRIRRGAHEQYF. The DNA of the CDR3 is TGCAGTGCTAGAGATAGAATACGACGGGGGGCCCACGAGCAGTACTTC.

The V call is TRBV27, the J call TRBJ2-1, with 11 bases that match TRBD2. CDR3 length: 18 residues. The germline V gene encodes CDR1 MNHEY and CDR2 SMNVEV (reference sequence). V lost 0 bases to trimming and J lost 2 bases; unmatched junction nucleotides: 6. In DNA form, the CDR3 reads TGTGCCAGCAGTTTATCAACTAGCGGGAGTAATCCCTACAATGAGCAGTTCTTC. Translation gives CASSLSTSGSNPYNEQFF.

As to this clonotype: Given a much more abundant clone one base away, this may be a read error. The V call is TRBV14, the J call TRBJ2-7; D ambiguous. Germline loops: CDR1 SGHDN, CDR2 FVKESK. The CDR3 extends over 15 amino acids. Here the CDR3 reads CASGHFGGPAYEQYF. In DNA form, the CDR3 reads TGTGCCAGCGGCCATTTTGGTGGCCCAGCCTACGAGCAGTACTTC.

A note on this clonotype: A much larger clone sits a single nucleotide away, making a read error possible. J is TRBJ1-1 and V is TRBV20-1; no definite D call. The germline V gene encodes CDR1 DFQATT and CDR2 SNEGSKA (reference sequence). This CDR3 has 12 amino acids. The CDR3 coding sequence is TGCAGCACGAAAGACTGCTACACTGAAGCTTTCTTT. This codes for CSTKDCYTEAFF.

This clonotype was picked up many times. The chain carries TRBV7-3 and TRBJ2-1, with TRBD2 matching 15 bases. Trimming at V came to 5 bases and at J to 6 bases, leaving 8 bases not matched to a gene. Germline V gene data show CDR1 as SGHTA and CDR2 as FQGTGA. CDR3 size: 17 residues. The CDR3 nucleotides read TGTGCCAGCAGCCTCGGACTAGCGGGAGGGCCGGGCAATGAGCAGTTCTTC. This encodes CASSLGLAGGPGNEQFF. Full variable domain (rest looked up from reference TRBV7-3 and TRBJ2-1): GAGVSQTPSNKVTEKGKYVELRCDPISGHTALYWYRQSLGQGPEFLIYFQGTGAADDSGLPNDRFFAVRPEGSVSTLKIQRTERGDSAVYLCASSLGLAGGPGNEQFFGPGTRLTVL.

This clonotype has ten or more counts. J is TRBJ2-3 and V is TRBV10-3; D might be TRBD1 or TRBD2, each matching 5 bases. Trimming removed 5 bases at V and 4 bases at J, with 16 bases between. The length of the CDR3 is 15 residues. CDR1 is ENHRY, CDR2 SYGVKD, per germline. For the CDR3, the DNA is TGTGCCATCAGTTACGGAGGCAGGGCGCCAGATACGCAGTATTTT. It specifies CAISYGGRAPDTQYF.

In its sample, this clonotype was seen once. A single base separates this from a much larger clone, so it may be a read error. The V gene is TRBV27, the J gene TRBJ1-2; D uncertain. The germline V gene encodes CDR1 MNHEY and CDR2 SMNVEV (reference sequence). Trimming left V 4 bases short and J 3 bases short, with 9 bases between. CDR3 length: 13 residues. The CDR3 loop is CASSWASDYGYTF. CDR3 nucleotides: TGTGCCAGCAGTTGGGCCAGCGACTATGGCTACACCTTC.

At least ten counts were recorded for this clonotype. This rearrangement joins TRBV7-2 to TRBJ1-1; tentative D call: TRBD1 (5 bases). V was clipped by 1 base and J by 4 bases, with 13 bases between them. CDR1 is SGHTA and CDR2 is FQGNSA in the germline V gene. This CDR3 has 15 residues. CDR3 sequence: CASSLVGRASTEAFF. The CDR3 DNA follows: TGTGCCAGCAGCTTAGTCGGCAGGGCGAGCACTGAAGCTTTCTTT.

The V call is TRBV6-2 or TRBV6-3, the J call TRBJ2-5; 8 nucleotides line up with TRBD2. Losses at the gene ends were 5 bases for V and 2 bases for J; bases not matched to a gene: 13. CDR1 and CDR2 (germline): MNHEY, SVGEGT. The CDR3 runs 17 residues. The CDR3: CASSPGVSGISQETQYF. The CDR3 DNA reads TGTGCCAGCAGTCCCGGGGTTAGCGGGATTAGTCAAGAGACCCAGTACTTC.

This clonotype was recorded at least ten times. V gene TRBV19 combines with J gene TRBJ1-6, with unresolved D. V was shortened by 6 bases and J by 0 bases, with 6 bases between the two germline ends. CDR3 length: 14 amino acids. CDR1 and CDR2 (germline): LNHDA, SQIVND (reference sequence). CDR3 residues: CASRKDSYNSPLHF. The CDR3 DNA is TGTGCCAGTAGAAAGGACTCCTATAATTCACCCCTCCACTTT.

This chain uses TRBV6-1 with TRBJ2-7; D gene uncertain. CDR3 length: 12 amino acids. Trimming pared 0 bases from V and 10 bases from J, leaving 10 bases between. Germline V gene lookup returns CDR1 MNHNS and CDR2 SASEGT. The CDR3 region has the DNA TGTGCCAGCAGTGAAGCTCTCATGGGTCAGTACTTC. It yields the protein CASSEALMGQYF.

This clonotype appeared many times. The CDR3 loop reads CATSGISGELFF. CDR3 bases: TGTGCCACCTCAGGAATCTCCGGGGAGCTGTTTTTT. J is TRBJ2-2 and V is TRBV24-1; no clear D gene. This CDR3 region has 12 residues. Germline lookup yields CDR1 KGHDR and CDR2 SFDVKD. V was shortened by 9 bases and J by 6 bases, with 10 bases between the two germline ends.

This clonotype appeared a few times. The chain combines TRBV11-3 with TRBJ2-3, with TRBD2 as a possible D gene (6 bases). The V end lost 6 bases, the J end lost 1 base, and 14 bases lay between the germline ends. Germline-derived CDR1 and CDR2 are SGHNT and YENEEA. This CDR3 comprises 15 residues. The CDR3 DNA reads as TGTGCCAGCAGTCACCTCGGGGGTGGCACAGATACGCAGTATTTT. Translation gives CASSHLGGGTDTQYF.

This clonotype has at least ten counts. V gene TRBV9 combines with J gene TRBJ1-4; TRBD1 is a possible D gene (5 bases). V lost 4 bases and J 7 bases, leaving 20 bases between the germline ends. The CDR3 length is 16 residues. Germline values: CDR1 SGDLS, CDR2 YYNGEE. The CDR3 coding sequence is TGTGCCAGCAGCCCTCAAGGGGCAGGGCTGAGTGAAAAACTGTTTTTT. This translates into CASSPQGAGLSEKLFF.

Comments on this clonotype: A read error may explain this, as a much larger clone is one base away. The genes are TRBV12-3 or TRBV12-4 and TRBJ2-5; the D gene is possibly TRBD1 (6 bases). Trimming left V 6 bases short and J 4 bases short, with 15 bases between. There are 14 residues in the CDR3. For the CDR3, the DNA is TGTGCCAGCAGCCGAACAGGGTTGGGAGAGACCCAGTACTTC. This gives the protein CASSRTGLGETQYF.

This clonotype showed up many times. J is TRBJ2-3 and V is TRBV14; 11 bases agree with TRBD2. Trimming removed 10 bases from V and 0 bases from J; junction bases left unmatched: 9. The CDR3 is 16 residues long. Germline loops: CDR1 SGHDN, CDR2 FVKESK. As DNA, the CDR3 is TGTGCCATCAGATCTAGCGGGGGGTCTAGCACAGATACGCAGTATTTT. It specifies CAIRSSGGSSTDTQYF.

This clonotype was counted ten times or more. CDR3 sequence: CASSLVRGANTGELFF. The CDR3 region has the DNA TGTGCCAGCAGCTTAGTTCGCGGGGCGAACACCGGGGAGCTGTTTTTT. The chain employs TRBV7-8 and TRBJ2-2; TRBD2 might be the D (6 bases). Trimming took off 1 base at V and 0 bases at J, with 9 bases between the two ends. Germline V gene data show CDR1 as SGHVS and CDR2 as FQNEAQ. This CDR3 is 16 amino acids long.

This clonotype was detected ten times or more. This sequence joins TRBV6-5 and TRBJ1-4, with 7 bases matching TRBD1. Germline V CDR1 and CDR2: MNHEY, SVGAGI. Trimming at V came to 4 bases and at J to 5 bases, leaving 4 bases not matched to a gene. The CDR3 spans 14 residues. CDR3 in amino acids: CASSSGDSNEKLFF. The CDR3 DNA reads TGTGCCAGCAGTTCAGGGGACAGCAATGAAAAACTGTTTTTT.